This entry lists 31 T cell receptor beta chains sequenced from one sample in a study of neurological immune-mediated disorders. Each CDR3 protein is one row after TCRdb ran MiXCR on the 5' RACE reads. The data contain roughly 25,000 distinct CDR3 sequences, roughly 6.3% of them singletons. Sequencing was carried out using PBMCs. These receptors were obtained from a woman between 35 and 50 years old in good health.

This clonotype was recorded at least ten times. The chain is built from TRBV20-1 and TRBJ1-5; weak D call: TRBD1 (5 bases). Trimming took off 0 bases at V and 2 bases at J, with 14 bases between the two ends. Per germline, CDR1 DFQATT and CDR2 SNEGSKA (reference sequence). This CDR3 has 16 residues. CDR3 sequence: CSAREGGEGRNQPQHF. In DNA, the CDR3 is TGCAGTGCTAGAGAGGGGGGAGAGGGACGCAATCAGCCCCAGCATTTT.

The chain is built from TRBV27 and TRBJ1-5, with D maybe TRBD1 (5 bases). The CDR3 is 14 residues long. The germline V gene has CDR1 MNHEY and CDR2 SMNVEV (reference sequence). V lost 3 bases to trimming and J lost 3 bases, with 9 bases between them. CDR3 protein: CASSFSGNNQPQHF. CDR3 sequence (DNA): TGTGCCAGCAGTTTTTCAGGGAACAATCAGCCCCAGCATTTT.

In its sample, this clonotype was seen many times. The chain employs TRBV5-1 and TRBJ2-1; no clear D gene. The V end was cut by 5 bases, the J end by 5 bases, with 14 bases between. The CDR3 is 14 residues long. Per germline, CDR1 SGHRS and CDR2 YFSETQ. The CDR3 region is CASSRWVGDNEQFF. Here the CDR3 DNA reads TGCGCCAGCAGTAGGTGGGTCGGCGACAATGAGCAGTTCTTC.

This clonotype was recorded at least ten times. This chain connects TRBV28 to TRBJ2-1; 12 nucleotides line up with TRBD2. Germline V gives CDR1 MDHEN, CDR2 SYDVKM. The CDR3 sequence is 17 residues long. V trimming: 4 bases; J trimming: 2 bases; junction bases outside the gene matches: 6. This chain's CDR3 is CASSSWTSGMAYNEQFF. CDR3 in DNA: TGTGCCAGCAGTTCCTGGACTAGCGGGATGGCCTACAATGAGCAGTTCTTC.

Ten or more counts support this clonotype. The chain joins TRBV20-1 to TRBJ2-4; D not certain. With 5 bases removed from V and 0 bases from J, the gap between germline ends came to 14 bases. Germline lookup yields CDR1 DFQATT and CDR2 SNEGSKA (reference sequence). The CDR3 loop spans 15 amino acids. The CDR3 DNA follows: TGCAGTGCTTCGACGGTGGTGGTAGCCAAAAACATTCAGTACTTC. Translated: CSASTVVVAKNIQYF.

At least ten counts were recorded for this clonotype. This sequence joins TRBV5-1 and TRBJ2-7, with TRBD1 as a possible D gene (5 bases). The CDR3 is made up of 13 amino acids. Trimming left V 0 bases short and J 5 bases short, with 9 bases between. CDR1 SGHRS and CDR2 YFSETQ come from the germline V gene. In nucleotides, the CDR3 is TGCGCCAGCAGCTTGGAGGCAGGGAACGAGCAGTACTTC. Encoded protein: CASSLEAGNEQYF. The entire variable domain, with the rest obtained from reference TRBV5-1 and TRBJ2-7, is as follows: KAGVTQTPRYLIKTRGQQVTLSCSPISGHRSVSWYQQTPGQGLQFLFEYFSETQRNKGNFPGRFSGRQFSNSRSEMNVSTLELGDSALYLCASSLEAGNEQYFGPGTRLTVT.

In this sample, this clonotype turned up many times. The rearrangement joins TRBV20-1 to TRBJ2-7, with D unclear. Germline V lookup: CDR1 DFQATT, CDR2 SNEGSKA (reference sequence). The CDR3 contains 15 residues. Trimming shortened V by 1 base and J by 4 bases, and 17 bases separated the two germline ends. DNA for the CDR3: TGCAGTGCTAGAGCGGCGCGGTCTACGAGTTACGAGCAGTACTTC. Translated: CSARAARSTSYEQYF.

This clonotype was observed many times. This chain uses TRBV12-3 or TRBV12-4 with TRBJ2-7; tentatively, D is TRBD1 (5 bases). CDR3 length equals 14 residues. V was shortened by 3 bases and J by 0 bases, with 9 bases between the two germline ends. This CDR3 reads CASSLRQGSYEQYF. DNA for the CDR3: TGTGCCAGCAGTTTGCGCCAGGGCTCCTACGAGCAGTACTTC.

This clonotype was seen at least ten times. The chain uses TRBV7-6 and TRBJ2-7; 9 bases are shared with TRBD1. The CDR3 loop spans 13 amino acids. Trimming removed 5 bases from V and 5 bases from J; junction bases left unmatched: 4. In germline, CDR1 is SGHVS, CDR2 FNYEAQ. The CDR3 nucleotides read TGTGCCAGCAGCCGGGGACAGGGAAACGAGCAGTACTTC. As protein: CASSRGQGNEQYF. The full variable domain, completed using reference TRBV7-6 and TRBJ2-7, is GAGVSQSPRYKVTKRGQDVALRCDPISGHVSLYWYRQALGQGPEFLTYFNYEAQQDKSGLPNDRFSAERPEGSISTLTIQRTEQRDSAMYRCASSRGQGNEQYFGPGTRLTVT.

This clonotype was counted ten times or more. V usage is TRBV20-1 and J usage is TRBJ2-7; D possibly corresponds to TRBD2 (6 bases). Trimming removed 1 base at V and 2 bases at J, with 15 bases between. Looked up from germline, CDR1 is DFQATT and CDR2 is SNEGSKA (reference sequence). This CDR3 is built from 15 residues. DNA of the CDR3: TGCAGTGCTAGAGGGGTTGGTGGGACTCCCTACGAGCAGTACTTC. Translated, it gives CSARGVGGTPYEQYF.

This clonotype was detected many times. The CDR3 loop is CSATPDLHNEQFF. CDR3 sequence (DNA): TGCAGTGCTACTCCGGACCTCCACAATGAGCAGTTCTTC. This chain connects TRBV20-1 to TRBJ2-1; D not resolved. Germline values: CDR1 DFQATT, CDR2 SNEGSKA (reference sequence). The CDR3 is made up of 13 amino acids. V lost 4 bases and J 5 bases, leaving 12 bases between the germline ends.

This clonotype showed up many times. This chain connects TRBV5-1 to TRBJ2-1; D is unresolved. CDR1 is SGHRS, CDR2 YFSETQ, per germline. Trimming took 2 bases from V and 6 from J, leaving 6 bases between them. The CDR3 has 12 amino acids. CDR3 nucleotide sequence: TGCGCCAGCAGCTTCCAGACCAATGAGCAGTTCTTC. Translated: CASSFQTNEQFF.

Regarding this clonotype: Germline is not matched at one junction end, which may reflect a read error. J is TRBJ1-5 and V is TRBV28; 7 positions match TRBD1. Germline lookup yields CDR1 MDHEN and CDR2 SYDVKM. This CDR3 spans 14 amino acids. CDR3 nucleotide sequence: TGTGCCAGCCGGACAGGTGTAAGCAAACAGCCCCAGCATTTT. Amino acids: CASRTGVSKQPQHF.

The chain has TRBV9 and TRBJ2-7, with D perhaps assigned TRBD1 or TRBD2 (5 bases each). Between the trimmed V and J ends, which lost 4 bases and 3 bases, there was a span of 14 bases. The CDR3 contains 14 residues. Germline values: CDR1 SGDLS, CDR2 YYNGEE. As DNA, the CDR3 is TGTGCCAGCAGCCTATGGGACCGCGACTACGAGCAGTACTTC. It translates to CASSLWDRDYEQYF.

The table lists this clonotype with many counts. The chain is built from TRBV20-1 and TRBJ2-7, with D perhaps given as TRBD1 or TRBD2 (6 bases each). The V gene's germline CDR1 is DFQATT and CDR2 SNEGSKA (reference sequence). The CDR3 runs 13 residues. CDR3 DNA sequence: TGCAGCGGTGGGGGGCTAGTGGCCTACGAGCAGTACTTC. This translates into CSGGGLVAYEQYF.

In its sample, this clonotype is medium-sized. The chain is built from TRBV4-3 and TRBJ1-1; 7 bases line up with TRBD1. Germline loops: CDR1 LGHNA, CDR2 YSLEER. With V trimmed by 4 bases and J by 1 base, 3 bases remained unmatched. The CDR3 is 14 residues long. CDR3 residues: CASSLDRANTEAFF. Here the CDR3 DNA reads TGCGCCAGCAGCCTAGACAGGGCGAACACTGAAGCTTTCTTT.

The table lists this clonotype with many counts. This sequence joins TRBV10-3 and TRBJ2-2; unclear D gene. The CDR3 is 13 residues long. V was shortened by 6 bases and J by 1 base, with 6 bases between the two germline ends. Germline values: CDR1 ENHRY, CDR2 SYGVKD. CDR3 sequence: CAIRSVNTGELFF. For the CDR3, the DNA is TGTGCCATCAGATCAGTGAACACCGGGGAGCTGTTTTTT.

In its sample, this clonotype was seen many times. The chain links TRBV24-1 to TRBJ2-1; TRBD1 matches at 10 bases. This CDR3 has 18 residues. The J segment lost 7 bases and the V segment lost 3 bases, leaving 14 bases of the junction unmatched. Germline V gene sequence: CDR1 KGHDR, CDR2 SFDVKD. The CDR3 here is CATSDGGARGQGSNEQFF. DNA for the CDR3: TGTGCCACCAGTGATGGGGGGGCGCGGGGACAGGGGTCAAATGAGCAGTTCTTC.

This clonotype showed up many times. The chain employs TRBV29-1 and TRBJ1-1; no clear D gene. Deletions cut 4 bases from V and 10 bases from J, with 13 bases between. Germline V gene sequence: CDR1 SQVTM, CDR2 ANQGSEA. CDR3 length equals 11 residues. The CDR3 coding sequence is TGCAGCGTTGGGGCCCTCCTGGGAGCTTTCTTT. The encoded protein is CSVGALLGAFF. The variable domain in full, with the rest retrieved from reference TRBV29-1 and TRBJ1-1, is SAVISQKPSRDICQRGTSLTIQCQVDSQVTMMFWYRQQPGQSLTLIATANQGSEATYESGFVIDKFPISRPNLTFSTLTVSNMSPEDSSIYLCSVGALLGAFFGQGTRLTVV.

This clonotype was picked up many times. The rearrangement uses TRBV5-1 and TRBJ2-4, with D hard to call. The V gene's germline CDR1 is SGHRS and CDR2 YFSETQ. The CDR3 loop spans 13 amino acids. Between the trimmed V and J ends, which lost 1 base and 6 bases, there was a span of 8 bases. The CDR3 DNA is TGCGCCAGCAGCTTGATCGGAGCAAACATTCAGTACTTC. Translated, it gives CASSLIGANIQYF.

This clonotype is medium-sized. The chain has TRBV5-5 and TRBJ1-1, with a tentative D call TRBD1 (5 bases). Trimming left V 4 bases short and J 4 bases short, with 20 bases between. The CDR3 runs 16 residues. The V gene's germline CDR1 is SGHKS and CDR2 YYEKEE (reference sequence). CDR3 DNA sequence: TGTGCCAGCAGCAAGGGACCGGTATTCAAAGGCACTGAAGCTTTCTTT. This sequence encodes CASSKGPVFKGTEAFF. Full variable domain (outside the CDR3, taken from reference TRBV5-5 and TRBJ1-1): DAGVTQSPTHLIKTRGQQVTLRCSPISGHKSVSWYQQVLGQGPQFIFQYYEKEERGRGNFPDRFSARQFPNYSSELNVNALLLGDSALYLCASSKGPVFKGTEAFFGQGTRLTVV.

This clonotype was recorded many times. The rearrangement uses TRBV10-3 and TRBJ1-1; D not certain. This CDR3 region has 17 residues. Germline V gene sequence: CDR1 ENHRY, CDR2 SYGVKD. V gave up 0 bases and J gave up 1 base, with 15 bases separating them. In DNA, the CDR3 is TGTGCCATCAGTGAGTCGGTGGCGGACGAACAGAACACTGAAGCTTTCTTT. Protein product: CAISESVADEQNTEAFF.

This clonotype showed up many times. For the CDR3, the DNA is TGTGCCAGCAGCTTACCGATGTACGAGCAGTACTTC. This sequence encodes CASSLPMYEQYF. This rearrangement joins TRBV7-9 to TRBJ2-7; D uncertain. Trimming took off 2 bases at V and 4 bases at J, with 6 bases between the two ends. Germline loops: CDR1 SEHNR, CDR2 FQNEAQ (reference sequence). This CDR3 spans 12 amino acids. Using reference TRBV7-9 and TRBJ2-7 for the parts outside the CDR3, the full variable domain is DTGVSQNPRHKITKRGQNVTFRCDPISEHNRLYWYRQTLGQGPEFLTYFQNEAQLEKSRLLSDRFSAERPKGSFSTLEIQRTEQGDSAMYLCASSLPMYEQYFGPGTRLTVT.

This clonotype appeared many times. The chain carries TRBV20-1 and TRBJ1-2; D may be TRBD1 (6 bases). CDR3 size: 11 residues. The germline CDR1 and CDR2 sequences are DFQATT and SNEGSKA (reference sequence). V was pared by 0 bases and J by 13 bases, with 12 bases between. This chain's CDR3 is CSARDLRGSTF. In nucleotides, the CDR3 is TGCAGTGCTAGAGATCTTAGGGGGAGCACCTTC.

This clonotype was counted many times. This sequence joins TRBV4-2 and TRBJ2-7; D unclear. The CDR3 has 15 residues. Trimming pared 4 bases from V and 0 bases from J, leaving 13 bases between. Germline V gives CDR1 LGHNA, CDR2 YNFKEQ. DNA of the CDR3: TGTGCCAGCAGCCCACTCACATCCCCCTCCTACGAGCAGTACTTC. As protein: CASSPLTSPSYEQYF.

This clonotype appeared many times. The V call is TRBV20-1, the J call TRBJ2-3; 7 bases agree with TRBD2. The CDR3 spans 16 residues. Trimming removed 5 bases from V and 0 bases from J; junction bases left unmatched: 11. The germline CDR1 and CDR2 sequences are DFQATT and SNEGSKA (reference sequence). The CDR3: CSAEPVSGASTDTQYF. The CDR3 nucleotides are TGCAGTGCTGAACCTGTCAGCGGGGCTAGCACAGATACGCAGTATTTT.

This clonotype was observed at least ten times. CDR3: CASSSPGTYTEAFF. CDR3 DNA: TGTGCCAGCAGTAGCCCGGGGACTTACACTGAAGCTTTCTTT. This chain uses TRBV27 with TRBJ1-1, with a possible D match to TRBD1 (5 bases). The CDR3 has 14 amino acids. Germline loops: CDR1 MNHEY, CDR2 SMNVEV (reference sequence). V was clipped by 5 bases and J by 3 bases, with 13 bases between them.

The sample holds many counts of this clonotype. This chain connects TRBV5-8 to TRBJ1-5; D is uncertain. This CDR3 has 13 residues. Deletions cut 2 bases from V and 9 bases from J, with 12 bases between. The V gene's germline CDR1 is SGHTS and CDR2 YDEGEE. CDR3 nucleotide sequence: TGTGCCAGCAGCTTCGGGGAGTTGAGGCCCCAGCATTTT. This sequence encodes CASSFGELRPQHF.

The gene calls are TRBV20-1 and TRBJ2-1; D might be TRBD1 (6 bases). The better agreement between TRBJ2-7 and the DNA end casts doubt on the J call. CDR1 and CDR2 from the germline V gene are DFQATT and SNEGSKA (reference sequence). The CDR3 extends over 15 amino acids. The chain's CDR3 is CSAPGQGRVNYEQYF. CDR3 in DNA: TGCAGTGCCCCAGGGCAGGGGCGGGTTAACTACGAGCAGTACTTC.

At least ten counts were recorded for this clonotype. In DNA, the CDR3 is TGTGCCAGCAGTTACCTAGGACAGGCTAATTCACCCCTCCACTTT. Translating it yields CASSYLGQANSPLHF. This chain links TRBV27 with TRBJ1-6; 7 nucleotides match TRBD1. The trim removed 4 bases at V and 6 bases at J, leaving 6 bases unmatched. CDR1 and CDR2 (germline): MNHEY, SMNVEV (reference sequence). The CDR3 extends over 15 amino acids.

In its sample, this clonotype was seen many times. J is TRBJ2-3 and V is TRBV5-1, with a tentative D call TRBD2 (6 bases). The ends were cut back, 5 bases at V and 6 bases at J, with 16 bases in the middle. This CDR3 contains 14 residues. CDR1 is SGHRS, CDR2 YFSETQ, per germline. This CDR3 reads CASSSEGGTDTQYF. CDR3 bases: TGCGCCAGCAGTTCCGAAGGAGGGACGGATACGCAGTATTTT.